The T cell receptor (beta chain) described here comes from a study of OX40 agonist ivuxolimab in advanced cancers. Looking at the study overall: Ivuxolimab, an agonist antibody against OX40 (CD134), was given to patients. With a range of roughly 23 to 79, age averaged approximately 60 years, and about 83% were male.

Points from the study as a whole: By week 6 at 0.1 to 3.0 mg/kg, blood CD4+ and CD8+ T cells had expanded clonally. Low clonal expansion, among the lowest seen, marked partial responders at 0.1-3.0 mg/kg.

Germline-derived CDR1 and CDR2 are SGHDT and YYEEEE. With 4 bases removed from V and 4 bases from J, the gap between germline ends came to 16 bases. The CDR3 loop spans 15 amino acids. About this clone itself: Its antigen is not known.

Some clones are missing from TCRdb's copy, which holds only in-frame ones; the method was immunoSEQ multiplex PCR. This sample has roughly 48,000 clones, with approximately 87% found just once. This chain uses TRBV5-6 with TRBJ2-3, with D possibly matching TRBD1 (6 bases). Sample: CD4+ or CD8+ T cells sorted from blood, taken in a trial of the OX40 agonist ivuxolimab. This sequence originates from an adult with an advanced solid tumor such as melanoma, head and neck, liver or kidney cancer. The CDR3 bases are TGTGCCAGCAGCCCCGGCCCCAGGGGCGCAGATACGCAGTATTTT. Translation gives CASSPGPRGADTQYF.